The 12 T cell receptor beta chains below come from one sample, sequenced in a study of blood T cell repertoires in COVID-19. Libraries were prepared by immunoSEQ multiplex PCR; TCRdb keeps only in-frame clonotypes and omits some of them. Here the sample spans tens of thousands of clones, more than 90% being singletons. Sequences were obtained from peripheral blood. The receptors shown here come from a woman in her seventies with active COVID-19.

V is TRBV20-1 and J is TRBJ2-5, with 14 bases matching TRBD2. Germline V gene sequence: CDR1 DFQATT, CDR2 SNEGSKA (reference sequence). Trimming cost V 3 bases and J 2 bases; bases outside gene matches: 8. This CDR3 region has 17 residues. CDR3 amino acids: CSASPRLAGGRQETQYF. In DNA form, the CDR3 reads TGCAGTGCTAGTCCCCGACTAGCGGGAGGGAGACAAGAGACCCAGTACTTC.

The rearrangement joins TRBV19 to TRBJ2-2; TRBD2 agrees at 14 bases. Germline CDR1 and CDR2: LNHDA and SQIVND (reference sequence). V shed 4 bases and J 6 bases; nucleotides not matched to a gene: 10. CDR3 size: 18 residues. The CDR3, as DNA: TGTGCCAGTAGTAGAAGGGGACTAGCGGGAGATTCGGCCGGGGAGCTGTTTTTT. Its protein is CASSRRGLAGDSAGELFF.

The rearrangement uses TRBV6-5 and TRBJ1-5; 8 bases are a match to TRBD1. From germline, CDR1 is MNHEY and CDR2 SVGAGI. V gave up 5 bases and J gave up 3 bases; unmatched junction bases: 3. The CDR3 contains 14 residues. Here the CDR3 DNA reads TGTGCCAGCAGTACAGGGGGATTCAATCAGCCCCAGCATTTT. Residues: CASSTGGFNQPQHF.

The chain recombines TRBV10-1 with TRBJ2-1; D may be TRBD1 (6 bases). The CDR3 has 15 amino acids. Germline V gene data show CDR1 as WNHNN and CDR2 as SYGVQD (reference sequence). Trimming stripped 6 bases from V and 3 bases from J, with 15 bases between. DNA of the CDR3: TGCGCCAGCAGCCGATCCGGGGACAACTACAATGAGCAGTTCTTC. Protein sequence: CASSRSGDNYNEQFF.

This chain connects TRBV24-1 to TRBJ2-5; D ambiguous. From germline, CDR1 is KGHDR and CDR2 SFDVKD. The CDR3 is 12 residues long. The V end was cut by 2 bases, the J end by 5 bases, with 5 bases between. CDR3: CATSDSRETQYF. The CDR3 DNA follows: TGTGCCACCAGTGATTCTAGGGAGACCCAGTACTTC.

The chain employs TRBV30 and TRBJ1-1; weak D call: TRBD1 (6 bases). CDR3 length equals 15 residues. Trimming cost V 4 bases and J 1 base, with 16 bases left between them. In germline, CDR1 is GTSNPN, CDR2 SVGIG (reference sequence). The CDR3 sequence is CAWIPAGTWNTEAFF. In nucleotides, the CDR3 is TGTGCCTGGATCCCCGCCGGGACATGGAACACTGAAGCTTTCTTT. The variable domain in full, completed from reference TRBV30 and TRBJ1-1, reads SQTIHQWPATLVQPVGSPLSLECTVEGTSNPNLYWYRQAAGRGLQLLFYSVGIGQISSEVPQNLSASRPQDRQFILSSKKLLLSDSGFYLCAWIPAGTWNTEAFFGQGTRLTVV.

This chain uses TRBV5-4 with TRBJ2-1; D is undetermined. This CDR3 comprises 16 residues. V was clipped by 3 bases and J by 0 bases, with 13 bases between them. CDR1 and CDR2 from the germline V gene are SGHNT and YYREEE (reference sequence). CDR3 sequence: CASSSPSSGSYNEQFF. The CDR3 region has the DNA TGTGCCAGCAGCTCCCCAAGTTCGGGCTCCTACAATGAGCAGTTCTTC. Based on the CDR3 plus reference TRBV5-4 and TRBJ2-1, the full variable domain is ETGVTQSPTHLIKTRGQQVTLRCSSQSGHNTVSWYQQALGQGPQFIFQYYREEENGRGNFPPRFSGLQFPNYSSELNVNALELDDSALYLCASSSPSSGSYNEQFFGPGTRLTVL.

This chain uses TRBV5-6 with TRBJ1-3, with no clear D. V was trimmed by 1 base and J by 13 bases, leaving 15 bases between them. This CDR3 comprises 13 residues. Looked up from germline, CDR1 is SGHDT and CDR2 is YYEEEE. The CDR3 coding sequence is TGTGCCAGCAGCTTGATCGGCCCATCGGAGATATATTTT. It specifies CASSLIGPSEIYF.

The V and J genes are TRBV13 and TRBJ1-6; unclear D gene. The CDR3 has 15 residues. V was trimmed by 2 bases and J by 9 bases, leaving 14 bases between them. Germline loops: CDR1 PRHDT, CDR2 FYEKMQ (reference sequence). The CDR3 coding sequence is TGTGCCAGCAGCTTACGGGGAAGATCCGTTTCACCCCTCCACTTT. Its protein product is CASSLRGRSVSPLHF.

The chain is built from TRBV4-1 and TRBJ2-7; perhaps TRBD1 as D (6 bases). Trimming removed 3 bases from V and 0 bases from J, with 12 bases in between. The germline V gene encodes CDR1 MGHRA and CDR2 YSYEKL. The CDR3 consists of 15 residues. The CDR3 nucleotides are TGCGCCAGCAGCCACCCTACAGGGCTCTCCTACGAGCAGTACTTC. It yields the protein CASSHPTGLSYEQYF.

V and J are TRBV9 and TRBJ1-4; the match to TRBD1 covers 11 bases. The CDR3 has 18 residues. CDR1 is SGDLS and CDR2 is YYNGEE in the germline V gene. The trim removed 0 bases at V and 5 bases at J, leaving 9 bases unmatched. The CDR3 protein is CASSVARDRGEKNEKLFF. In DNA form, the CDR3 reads TGTGCCAGCAGCGTAGCCCGGGACAGGGGGGAAAAGAATGAAAAACTGTTTTTT. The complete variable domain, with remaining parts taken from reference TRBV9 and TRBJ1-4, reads DSGVTQTPKHLITATGQRVTLRCSPRSGDLSVYWYQQSLDQGLQFLIQYYNGEERAKGNILERFSAQQFPDLHSELNLSSLELGDSALYFCASSVARDRGEKNEKLFFGSGTQLSVL.

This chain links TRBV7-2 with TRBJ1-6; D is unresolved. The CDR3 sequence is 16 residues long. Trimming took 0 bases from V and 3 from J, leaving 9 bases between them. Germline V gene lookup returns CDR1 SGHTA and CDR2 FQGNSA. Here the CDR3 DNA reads TGTGCCAGCAGCTTAGCGGGCAGTTTCTATAATTCACCCCTCCACTTT. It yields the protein CASSLAGSFYNSPLHF.